This T cell receptor (beta chain) appears in the sequencing data of a study of OX40 agonist ivuxolimab in advanced cancers. Describing the broader study: Ivuxolimab, which targeted the costimulatory receptor OX40 (CD134), was an agonistic, fully human IgG2 monoclonal antibody. Intravenous ivuxolimab was administered to patients every 2 weeks at six dose levels: 0.01, 0.1, 0.3, 1.5, 3 and 10 mg/kg. Of the roughly 50 dose-escalation patients, hepatocellular carcinoma was present in about 19, melanoma in roughly 15, renal cell carcinoma in 9 and head and neck cancer in 9. A male proportion of around 80% and a mean age of approximately 61 years, ranging from roughly 23 to 90, were recorded for the dose-escalation cohort. Patients were allowed to have had prior anti-PD-1, anti-PD-L1 or anti-CTLA-4 therapy, and roughly 40% of the dose-escalation patients had been treated with checkpoint inhibitors. Three dose-escalation patients achieved partial responses, one with hepatocellular carcinoma and two with cutaneous melanoma. Peripheral TCRbeta sequencing was intended to test whether TCR sequence diversity was altered and clonal T-cell expansion was caused by ivuxolimab. The paper reports the monotherapy dose-escalation portion (N of about 50 patients) of the phase I ivuxolimab trial.

A remark on this clone: Its antigen is still unknown. No base quality values were provided; no much bigger clone lies one nucleotide off.

To sequence the TCRbeta CDR3 region, genomic DNA was isolated from the sorted cells. The immunoSEQ Assay was used for sequencing of TCRbeta CDR3 regions. In TCRdb, the immuneACCESS table is reduced to in-frame sequences with V and J assigned. These tables do not hold every clone; where another copy was compared, an unresolved V gene accounts for under half, and the others remain unexplained. The sample includes around 33,000 clones, with 65% to 85% observed a single time. The top ten clonotypes cover approximately 21% of the sample. The study at large found these results: Low levels of normalized T-cell clonal expansion were also seen in some patients who did not respond. At doses from 0.1 to 3.0 mg/kg, clonal expansion was seen in both CD4+ and CD8+ blood T cells between baseline and week 6. After ivuxolimab, expanded clones were on average more numerous among CD8+ T cells than among CD4+ T cells. In the 0.1-3.0 mg/kg groups, partial responders had among the lowest normalized peripheral clonal expansion, particularly in CD8+ T cells. Antigen specificity was not determined for the clonally expanded peripheral T cells.

The trial excluded patients who had a history of autoimmune disease or were on systemic immunosuppression. Peripheral blood for TCR sequencing was drawn from every dose cohort at baseline, at cycle 4 day 1 and at cycle 7 day 1. The samples were taken from a phase I, first-in-human, multicenter, open-label dose-escalation trial of ivuxolimab. The trial enrolled adults with locally advanced or metastatic head and neck squamous cell, hepatocellular, melanoma or renal cell carcinoma. CD4+ and CD8+ T cells were sorted separately from peripheral blood before TCR sequencing. This TCR was sampled from an adult with an advanced solid tumor such as melanoma, head and neck, liver or kidney cancer. Specimen: CD4+ or CD8+ T cells sorted from blood, collected in a trial of the OX40 agonist ivuxolimab.

The bases are TGCGCCAGCAGCTTGGTTGGTCAGGGGGCGTATGATGAGCAGTTCTTC. It codes for CASSLVGQGAYDEQFF. The chain joins TRBV5-1 to TRBJ2-1; 8 bases in between match TRBD1. The CDR3 runs 16 residues from the cysteine to the phenylalanine. The only DNA kept is the CDR3, 48 bases in frame from the first base. According to the germline V gene, CDR1 reads SGHRS and CDR2 reads YFSETQ. The germline V and J ends show losses of 0 bases and 8 bases respectively, and no gene match explains 10 bases of the junction.